The clone carrying this TCR beta chain has a handful of counts. Its antigen is undetermined. This sample stems from a study of CD8 T cell repertoires and HIV-1 epitope variants. As for the study in general: Separate from the cultures, 1M uncultured T cells served as baseline.

Here immunoSEQ multiplex PCR was the method, and the copy in TCRdb shows in-frame clones only, minus some. This sample carries around 4,000 clones, roughly two thirds of them seen once, and the ten largest clones take less than 55%. This TCR derives from a male donor with HIV. Source material: cultured CD8+ T cells derived from PBMCs.

The CDR3 nucleotides read TGCAGCGTTCGTCAACTAGCGGGAGTGGGCAATGAGCAGTTCTTC. Translated, it gives CSVRQLAGVGNEQFF. The rearrangement uses TRBV29-1 and TRBJ2-1; 11 bases line up with TRBD2. CDR1 is SQVTM and CDR2 is ANQGSEA in the germline V gene. Trimming at V came to 5 bases and at J to 6 bases, leaving 9 bases not matched to a gene. The CDR3 has 15 residues.